A single sample gave rise to the 15 T cell receptor beta chains below, sequenced in a study of beta chain features in type 1 diabetes. Every isolated RNA sample was fully reverse transcribed, so sequencing captured expressed TCRB transcripts. The data were produced by immunoSEQ multiplex PCR, yet TCRdb's version contains in-frame clones alone and is incomplete. The table has 350,000 or so clones, roughly a fifth seen once. Sequenced sample: naive CD4+ T cells from blood. The receptors were gathered from a young woman in good health.

The chain joins TRBV7-2 to TRBJ2-7; 8 nucleotides agree with TRBD2. The CDR3 has 16 residues. CDR1 SGHTA and CDR2 FQGNSA come from the germline V gene. V gave up 3 bases and J gave up 0 bases; unmatched junction bases: 7. The CDR3: CASSFAGGGTSYEQYF. The CDR3 coding sequence is TGTGCCAGCAGCTTTGCGGGGGGTGGCACCTCCTACGAGCAGTACTTC.

This clone was picked up a small number of times. The chain has TRBV9 and TRBJ1-5; tentative D call: TRBD1 (5 bases). Germline V gene sequence: CDR1 SGDLS, CDR2 YYNGEE. This CDR3 has 15 residues. V was pared by 0 bases and J by 7 bases, with 14 bases between. The CDR3 sequence: CASSVGPGLSQPQHF. CDR3 DNA sequence: TGTGCCAGCAGCGTAGGCCCAGGGTTGTCCCAGCCCCAGCATTTT. Looking up the rest from reference TRBV9 and TRBJ1-5 gives the full variable domain: DSGVTQTPKHLITATGQRVTLRCSPRSGDLSVYWYQQSLDQGLQFLIQYYNGEERAKGNILERFSAQQFPDLHSELNLSSLELGDSALYFCASSVGPGLSQPQHFGDGTRLSIL.

This chain uses TRBV18 with TRBJ1-1; 8 bases fit TRBD1. CDR1 and CDR2 (germline): KGHSH, LQKENI. The CDR3 runs 14 residues. V dropped 2 bases and J dropped 4; count of bases not matched to a gene: 3. Written as DNA, the CDR3 is TGTGCCAGCTCACCAGGACAGGGTTTCACTGAAGCTTTCTTT. It yields the protein CASSPGQGFTEAFF.

This clone appeared a few times. The rearrangement links TRBV2 to TRBJ1-5, with D tentatively TRBD1 (6 bases). Germline loops: CDR1 SNHLY, CDR2 FYNNEI. V lost 8 bases and J lost 7, with 24 bases in between. There are 16 residues in the CDR3. This chain's CDR3 is CASSAPNRVQEQPQHF. The CDR3 nucleotides are TGTGCCAGCTCAGCTCCGAACAGGGTGCAGGAACAGCCCCAGCATTTT.

This clone has more than one count but fewer than ten. This sequence joins TRBV7-2 and TRBJ2-1, with 9 bases aligning to TRBD2. Germline CDR1 SGHTA, CDR2 FQGNSA. The CDR3 loop spans 15 amino acids. The ends lost 2 bases at V and 7 bases at J; junction bases unmatched: 6. The DNA of the CDR3 is TGTGCCAGCAGCTTATTGGGCGCGGGAGGGAATGAGCAGTTCTTC. It encodes CASSLLGAGGNEQFF.

This clone was counted a few times. The chain combines TRBV9 with TRBJ1-2, with 8 bases matching TRBD1. The CDR3 contains 14 residues. J lost 5 bases, V lost 0 bases, and 3 bases had no gene match. In germline, CDR1 is SGDLS, CDR2 YYNGEE. The CDR3 reads CASSVAGQEYGYTF. For the CDR3, the DNA is TGTGCCAGCAGCGTAGCGGGACAGGAGTATGGCTACACCTTC.

A few counts support this clone. The rearrangement links TRBV23-1 to TRBJ2-7; D is possibly TRBD1 (6 bases). TRBV23-1 is flagged as an ORF with uncertain function. Trimming pared 2 bases from V and 0 bases from J, leaving 11 bases between. This CDR3 is built from 15 residues. This CDR3 reads CASSQRAGVSYEQYF. The CDR3 nucleotides read TGCGCCAGCAGTCAACGGGCAGGGGTCTCCTACGAGCAGTACTTC.

The sample holds a few counts of this clone. CDR3 sequence reads: CASKRGAGLYNEQFF. Written as DNA, the CDR3 is TGTGCCAGCAAGAGGGGAGCGGGCCTCTACAATGAGCAGTTCTTC. The chain uses TRBV25-1 and TRBJ2-1; possibly TRBD2 for D (6 bases). CDR3 length equals 15 residues. Germline V gene data show CDR1 as MGHDK and CDR2 as SYGVNS. Between the trimmed V and J ends, which lost 7 bases and 3 bases, there was a span of 16 bases.

This clone came up a few times. The chain recombines TRBV7-8 with TRBJ1-6; TRBD1 agrees at 9 bases. The V gene end was trimmed by 6 bases and the J gene end by 10 bases; junction bases not matched to a gene: 7. CDR1 is SGHVS and CDR2 is FQNEAQ in the germline V gene. CDR3 length: 14 amino acids. The CDR3 here is CASRSDRGNSPLHF. Written as DNA, the CDR3 is TGTGCCAGCAGATCGGACAGGGGTAACTCACCCCTCCACTTT. Full variable domain (outside the CDR3, taken from reference TRBV7-8 and TRBJ1-6): GAGVSQSPRYKVAKRGQDVALRCDPISGHVSLFWYQQALGQGPEFLTYFQNEAQLDKSGLPSDRFFAERPEGSVSTLKIQRTQQEDSAVYLCASRSDRGNSPLHFGNGTRLTVT.

The chain has TRBV30 and TRBJ1-5; D unclear. The V and J ends lost 2 bases and 4 bases respectively, with 6 bases between them. Germline assignment: CDR1 GTSNPN and CDR2 SVGIG (reference sequence). The CDR3 is 12 amino acids. CDR3 sequence reads: CAWSTENQPQHF. In DNA form, the CDR3 reads TGTGCCTGGAGTACCGAGAATCAGCCCCAGCATTTT.

CDR3 in DNA: TGTGCCAGCAGCCGGGACAGGGTCACCGGGGAGCTGTTTTTT. The encoded protein is CASSRDRVTGELFF. The chain uses TRBV11-2 and TRBJ2-2, with 9 bases fitting TRBD1. The CDR3 has 14 residues. Per the germline V gene, CDR1 is SGHAT and CDR2 is FQNNGV. Trimming cost V 5 bases and J 4 bases; bases outside gene matches: 2.

This rearrangement joins TRBV28 to TRBJ2-7, with D uncertain. The V gene's germline CDR1 is MDHEN and CDR2 SYDVKM. The CDR3 totals 14 residues. V lost 2 bases and J lost 0, with 8 bases in between. For the CDR3, the DNA is TGTGCCAGCAGTTTAGCAGGTTACTCCTACGAGCAGTACTTC. It specifies CASSLAGYSYEQYF.

There are a few counts of this clone. This rearrangement joins TRBV11-2 to TRBJ2-2; a weak D match, TRBD1 (6 bases). From germline, CDR1 is SGHAT and CDR2 FQNNGV. The CDR3 loop spans 16 amino acids. Trimming stripped 4 bases from V and 5 bases from J, with 17 bases between. The CDR3 DNA is TGTGCCAGCAGCTATGGACAGTGGAGGCAAACCGGGGAGCTGTTTTTT. Encoded protein: CASSYGQWRQTGELFF. Complete variable domain (other parts from reference TRBV11-2 and TRBJ2-2): EAGVAQSPRYKIIEKRQSVAFWCNPISGHATLYWYQQILGQGPKLLIQFQNNGVVDDSQLPKDRFSAERLKGVDSTLKIQPAKLEDSAVYLCASSYGQWRQTGELFFGEGSRLTVL.

The chain has TRBV6-1 and TRBJ2-7, with TRBD2 as a possible D gene (5 bases). CDR3 length equals 12 residues. The germline V gene has CDR1 MNHNS and CDR2 SASEGT. V was pared by 1 base and J by 12 bases, with 13 bases between. The DNA of the CDR3 is TGTGCCAGCAGTGAAGAGGCGCGGAGGCGGTACTTC. This translates into CASSEEARRRYF.

The rearrangement links TRBV5-1 to TRBJ2-2, with 11 bases fitting TRBD2. The CDR3 sequence is 15 residues long. Germline values: CDR1 SGHRS, CDR2 YFSETQ. The trim removed 4 bases at V and 7 bases at J, leaving 6 bases unmatched. DNA for the CDR3: TGCGCCAGCAGCCCAGCCGGGACTAGCGGCGGGGAGCTGTTTTTT. Encoded protein: CASSPAGTSGGELFF.